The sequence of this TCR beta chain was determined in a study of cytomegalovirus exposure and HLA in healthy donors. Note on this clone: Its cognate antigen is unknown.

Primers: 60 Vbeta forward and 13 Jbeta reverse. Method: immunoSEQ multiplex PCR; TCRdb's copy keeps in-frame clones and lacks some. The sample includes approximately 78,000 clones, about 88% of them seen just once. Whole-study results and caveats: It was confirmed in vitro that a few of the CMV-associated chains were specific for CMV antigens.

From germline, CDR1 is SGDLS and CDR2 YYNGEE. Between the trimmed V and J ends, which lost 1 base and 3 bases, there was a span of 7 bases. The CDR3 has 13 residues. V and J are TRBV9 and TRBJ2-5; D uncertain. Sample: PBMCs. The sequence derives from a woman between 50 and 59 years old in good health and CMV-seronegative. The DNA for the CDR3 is TGTGCCAGCAGCGTAATGAGTGAAGAGACCCAGTACTTC. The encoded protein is CASSVMSEETQYF.